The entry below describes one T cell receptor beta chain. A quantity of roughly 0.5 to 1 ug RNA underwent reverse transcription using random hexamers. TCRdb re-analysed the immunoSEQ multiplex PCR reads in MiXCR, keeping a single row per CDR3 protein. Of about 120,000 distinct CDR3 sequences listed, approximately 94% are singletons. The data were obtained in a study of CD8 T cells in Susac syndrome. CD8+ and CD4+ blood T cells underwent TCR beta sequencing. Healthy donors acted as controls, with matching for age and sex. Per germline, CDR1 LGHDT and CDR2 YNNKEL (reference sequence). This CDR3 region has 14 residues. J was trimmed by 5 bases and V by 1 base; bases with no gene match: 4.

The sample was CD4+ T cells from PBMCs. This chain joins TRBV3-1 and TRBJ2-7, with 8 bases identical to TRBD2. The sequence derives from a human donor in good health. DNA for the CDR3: TGTGCCAGCAGCCAAGGACTAGCGTATAACGAGCAGTACTTC. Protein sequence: CASSQGLAYNEQYF.